Presented here are 18 T cell receptor beta chains from one specimen sequenced in a study of neurological immune-mediated disorders. The time point denotes: longitudinal time-point 1 (baseline). Using its own MiXCR run on the 5' RACE reads, TCRdb lists one record per CDR3 protein. The sample lists fewer than 55,000 distinct CDR3 sequences, about 9.1% occurring once. Sample: PBMCs. The receptor source for this set is a woman between 40 and 55 years old in good health.

This clonotype was recorded many times. CDR3 loop: CASSWTVRSNEQFF. In DNA form, the CDR3 reads TGTGCCAGCAGCTGGACAGTGCGGAGCAATGAGCAGTTCTTC. V and J are TRBV5-5 and TRBJ2-1, with a tentative D call TRBD1 (6 bases). Trimming shortened V by 3 bases and J by 6 bases, and 13 bases separated the two germline ends. CDR1 and CDR2 from the germline V gene are SGHKS and YYEKEE (reference sequence). The CDR3 length is 14 residues.

This clonotype was counted at least ten times. This rearrangement joins TRBV29-1 to TRBJ1-4; D perhaps matches TRBD1 (5 bases). Deletions cut 5 bases from V and 3 bases from J, with 16 bases between. CDR1 and CDR2 from the germline V gene are SQVTM and ANQGSEA. The CDR3 spans 15 residues. The CDR3 region has the DNA TGCAGCGTTCGTCAATACGGGGCAGCTAATGAAAAACTGTTTTTT. Residues: CSVRQYGAANEKLFF.

This clonotype was seen ten or more times. V is TRBV11-1 and J is TRBJ2-3; D gene ambiguous. The CDR3 is made up of 15 amino acids. The V gene's germline CDR1 is SGHAT and CDR2 FQDESV (reference sequence). V was shortened by 2 bases and J by 8 bases, with 17 bases between the two germline ends. The CDR3 DNA follows: TGTGCCAGCAGCTTATTGTCAGGATATACCGCTACGCAGTATTTT. The encoded protein is CASSLLSGYTATQYF.

The table lists this clonotype with many counts. The chain couples TRBV6-5 to TRBJ2-7, with TRBD1 matching 7 bases. J lost 2 bases, V lost 4 bases, and 5 bases had no gene match. The CDR3 spans 14 residues. The V gene's germline CDR1 is MNHEY and CDR2 SVGAGI. CDR3 region: CASSSGQITYEQYF. The CDR3 DNA sequence: TGTGCCAGCAGTTCGGGACAGATAACCTACGAGCAGTACTTC.

This clonotype was picked up many times. The J gene is TRBJ2-7, the V gene TRBV18, with D perhaps matching TRBD2 (6 bases). V was cut by 0 bases and J by 3 bases, with 12 bases left in between. Germline CDR1 is KGHSH and CDR2 is LQKENI. This CDR3 contains 15 residues. CDR3 in amino acids: CASSPPGTLGYEQYF. In DNA form, the CDR3 reads TGTGCCAGCTCACCACCCGGGACTTTGGGCTACGAGCAGTACTTC. Looking up the rest from reference TRBV18 and TRBJ2-7 gives the full variable domain: NAGVMQNPRHLVRRRGQEARLRCSPMKGHSHVYWYRQLPEEGLKFMVYLQKENIIDESGMPKERFSAEFPKEGPSILRIQQVVRGDSAAYFCASSPPGTLGYEQYFGPGTRLTVT.

This clonotype was seen repeatedly, ten times or more. As DNA, the CDR3 is TGTGCCAGCAGACCCCAGGCTAACAATGAGCAGTTCTTC. As protein: CASRPQANNEQFF. V and J are TRBV5-6 and TRBJ2-1; D is undetermined. Trimming left V 5 bases short and J 5 bases short, with 11 bases between. The CDR3 spans 13 residues. CDR1 and CDR2 (germline): SGHDT, YYEEEE.

This clonotype was picked up many times. J is TRBJ1-1 and V is TRBV2; D not resolved. The germline V and J ends were trimmed by 6 bases and 0 bases, with 11 bases remaining between them. Per the germline V gene, CDR1 is SNHLY and CDR2 is FYNNEI. There are 14 residues in the CDR3. The CDR3 DNA sequence: TGTGCCAGCAGGTTACGGGAGTTGAACACTGAAGCTTTCTTT. Translated: CASRLRELNTEAFF.

This clonotype was counted at least ten times. The V gene is TRBV12-3 or TRBV12-4, the J gene TRBJ2-2; D gene ambiguous. The CDR3 spans 11 residues. The germline V and J ends were trimmed by 0 bases and 13 bases, with 6 bases remaining between them. CDR3 nucleotides: TGTGCCAGCAGTTTAGCCACTGCGCTGTTTTTT. Its protein is CASSLATALFF.

A remark on this clonotype: A junction end diverges from the germline sequence, so it may reflect a read error. The rearrangement links TRBV29-1 to TRBJ2-3, with D perhaps matching TRBD2 (6 bases). CDR1 SQVTM and CDR2 ANQGSEA come from the germline V gene. The CDR3 loop spans 14 amino acids. DNA for the CDR3: TGCAGCTACCGAGCGGGCGCTAGCACAGATACGCTGTATTTT. Translation: CSYRAGASTDTLYF.

Ten or more counts support this clonotype. This chain connects TRBV7-3 to TRBJ2-5; D is perhaps TRBD1 or TRBD2 (5 bases each). This CDR3 has 13 residues. The germline CDR1 and CDR2 sequences are SGHTA and FQGTGA. V was cut by 4 bases and J by 4 bases, with 10 bases left in between. In DNA form, the CDR3 reads TGTGCCAGCAGCTCCATGAGGGGAGAGACCCAGTACTTC. Protein: CASSSMRGETQYF. Filled out from reference TRBV7-3 and TRBJ2-5, the complete variable domain reads GAGVSQTPSNKVTEKGKYVELRCDPISGHTALYWYRQSLGQGPEFLIYFQGTGAADDSGLPNDRFFAVRPEGSVSTLKIQRTERGDSAVYLCASSSMRGETQYFGPGTRLLVL.

V gene TRBV5-8 combines with J gene TRBJ2-1, with 15 bases matching TRBD2. There are 19 residues in the CDR3. J was trimmed by 0 bases and V by 0 bases; bases with no gene match: 4. The V gene's germline CDR1 is SGHTS and CDR2 YDEGEE. The CDR3 DNA reads TGTGCCAGCAGCTTGGAGGGGACTAGCGGGGGGTCCTCCTACAATGAGCAGTTCTTC. It encodes CASSLEGTSGGSSYNEQFF.

This clonotype was counted ten times or more. In DNA, the CDR3 is TGTGCCAGCAGTTTGGGCGGGGGACCAGATACGCAGTATTTT. Its protein product is CASSLGGGPDTQYF. The V and J genes are TRBV12-3 or TRBV12-4 and TRBJ2-3, with 7 bases lining up with TRBD2. V lost 3 bases, J lost 4 bases, and 4 bases stayed unmatched. This CDR3 has 14 amino acids.

This clonotype showed up many times. DNA for the CDR3: TGCGCCAGCAGCCCAGACAGTCCTAATCAGCCCCAGCATTTT. This translates into CASSPDSPNQPQHF. The chain is built from TRBV5-1 and TRBJ1-5; TRBD1 is a possible D gene (5 bases). V lost 4 bases, J lost 4 bases, and 12 bases lay in between. CDR3 length: 14 amino acids. CDR1 SGHRS and CDR2 YFSETQ come from the germline V gene.

In this sample, this clonotype turned up many times. This chain links TRBV20-1 with TRBJ1-4; 7 bases match TRBD1. Germline loops: CDR1 DFQATT, CDR2 SNEGSKA (reference sequence). The CDR3 is made up of 15 amino acids. V gave up 2 bases and J gave up 5 bases; unmatched junction bases: 8. CDR3 region: CSARSSTGLNEKLFF. CDR3 in DNA: TGCAGTGCTAGATCTTCGACAGGGCTAAATGAAAAACTGTTTTTT.

This clonotype has ten or more counts. The chain couples TRBV6-2 or TRBV6-3 to TRBJ1-2, with D maybe TRBD1 (5 bases). Trimming shortened V by 6 bases and J by 5 bases, and 19 bases separated the two germline ends. This CDR3 is built from 15 residues. The germline CDR1 and CDR2 sequences are MNHEY and SVGEGT. Here the CDR3 DNA reads TGTGCCAGCAGCCCGCACTATACCTCAGGGTATGGCTACACCTTC. Protein sequence: CASSPHYTSGYGYTF.

This clonotype was found many times. This chain uses TRBV29-1 with TRBJ1-4; D call uncertain. The CDR3 is 13 residues long. The V gene lost 3 bases and the J gene lost 4 bases, with 9 bases spanning the gap. Germline loops: CDR1 SQVTM, CDR2 ANQGSEA. Here the CDR3 DNA reads TGCAGCGTTGATCGGTCCGGTAATGAAAAACTGTTTTTT. This encodes CSVDRSGNEKLFF. The full variable domain, its missing parts supplied by reference TRBV29-1 and TRBJ1-4, is SAVISQKPSRDICQRGTSLTIQCQVDSQVTMMFWYRQQPGQSLTLIATANQGSEATYESGFVIDKFPISRPNLTFSTLTVSNMSPEDSSIYLCSVDRSGNEKLFFGSGTQLSVL.

The chain has TRBV5-7 and TRBJ2-1, with TRBD1 matching over 8 bases. TRBV5-7 is labeled an ORF, and its function is uncertain. This CDR3 has 17 amino acids. V lost 2 bases and J lost 13; bases outside the gene matches: 20. This chain's CDR3 is CASSFVLVGTGSFEQFF. CDR3 DNA sequence: TGTGCCAGCAGCTTTGTGTTGGTAGGGACAGGCTCTTTCGAACAGTTCTTC.

The sample holds many counts of this clonotype. V gene TRBV4-3 combines with J gene TRBJ2-6, with TRBD1 matching 8 bases. This CDR3 region has 16 residues. J was trimmed by 4 bases and V by 1 base; bases with no gene match: 3. The V gene's germline CDR1 is LGHNA and CDR2 YSLEER. In DNA form, the CDR3 reads TGCGCCAGCAGCCAAGTCAGGGGGCTCGGGGCCAACGTCCTGACTTTC. Encoded protein: CASSQVRGLGANVLTF.